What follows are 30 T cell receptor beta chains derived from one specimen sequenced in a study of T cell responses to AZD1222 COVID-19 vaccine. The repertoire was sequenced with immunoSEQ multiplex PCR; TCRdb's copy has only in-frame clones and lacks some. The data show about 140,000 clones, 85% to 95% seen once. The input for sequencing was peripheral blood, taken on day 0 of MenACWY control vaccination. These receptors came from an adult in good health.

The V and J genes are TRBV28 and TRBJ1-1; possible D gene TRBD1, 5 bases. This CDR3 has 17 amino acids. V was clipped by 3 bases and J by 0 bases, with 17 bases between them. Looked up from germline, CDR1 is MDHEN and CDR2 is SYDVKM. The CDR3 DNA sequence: TGTGCCAGCAGTTTGTGGGACCGGTCCTCCCTGAACACTGAAGCTTTCTTT. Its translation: CASSLWDRSSLNTEAFF.

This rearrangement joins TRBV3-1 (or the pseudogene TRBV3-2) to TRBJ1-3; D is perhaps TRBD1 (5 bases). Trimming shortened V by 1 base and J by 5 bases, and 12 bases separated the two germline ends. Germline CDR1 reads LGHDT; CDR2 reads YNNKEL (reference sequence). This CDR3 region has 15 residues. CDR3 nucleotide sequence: TGTGCCAGCAGCCAAGGGGGGACTCGGCGAAACACCATATATTTT. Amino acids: CASSQGGTRRNTIYF.

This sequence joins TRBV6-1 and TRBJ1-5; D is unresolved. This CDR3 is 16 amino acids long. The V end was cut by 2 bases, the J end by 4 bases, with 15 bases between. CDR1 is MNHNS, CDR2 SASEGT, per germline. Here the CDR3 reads CASSENTGWENQPQHF. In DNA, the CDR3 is TGTGCCAGCAGTGAAAACACGGGCTGGGAGAATCAGCCCCAGCATTTT.

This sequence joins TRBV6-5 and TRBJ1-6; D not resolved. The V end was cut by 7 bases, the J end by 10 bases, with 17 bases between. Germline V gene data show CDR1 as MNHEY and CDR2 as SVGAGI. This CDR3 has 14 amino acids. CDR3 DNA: TGTGCCAGCACAGTATCTCGGGCGGGCTCACCCCTCCACTTT. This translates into CASTVSRAGSPLHF.

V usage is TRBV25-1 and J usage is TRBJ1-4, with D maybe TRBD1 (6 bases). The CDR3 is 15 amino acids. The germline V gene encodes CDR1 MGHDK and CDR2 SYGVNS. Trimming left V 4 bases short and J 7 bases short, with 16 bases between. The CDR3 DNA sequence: TGTGCCAGCAGTGTAGAGGGGGGGAAACTTGAAAAACTGTTTTTT. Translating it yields CASSVEGGKLEKLFF.

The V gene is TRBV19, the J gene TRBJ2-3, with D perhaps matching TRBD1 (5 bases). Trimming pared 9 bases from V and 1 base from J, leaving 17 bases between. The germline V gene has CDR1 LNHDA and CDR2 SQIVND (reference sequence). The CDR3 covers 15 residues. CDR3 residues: CASSRARSGTDTQYF. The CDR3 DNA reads TGTGCCAGCAGCAGGGCACGGAGCGGCACAGATACGCAGTATTTT. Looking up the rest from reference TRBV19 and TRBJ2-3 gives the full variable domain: DGGITQSPKYLFRKEGQNVTLSCEQNLNHDAMYWYRQDPGQGLRLIYYSQIVNDFQKGDIAEGYSVSREKKESFPLTVTSAQKNPTAFYLCASSRARSGTDTQYFGPGTRLTVL.

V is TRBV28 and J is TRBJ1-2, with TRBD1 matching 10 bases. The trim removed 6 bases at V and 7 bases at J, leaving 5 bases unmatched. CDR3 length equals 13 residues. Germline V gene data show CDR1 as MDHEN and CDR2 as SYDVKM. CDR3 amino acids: CASRPTGGGGYTF. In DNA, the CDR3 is TGTGCCAGCAGGCCGACAGGGGGCGGTGGCTACACCTTC.

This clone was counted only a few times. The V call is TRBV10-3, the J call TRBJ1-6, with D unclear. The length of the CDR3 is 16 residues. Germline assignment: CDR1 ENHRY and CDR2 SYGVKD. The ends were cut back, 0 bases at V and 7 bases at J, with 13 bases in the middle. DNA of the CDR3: TGTGCCATCAGTGAGTCAGGCGGGAGCCCGAATTCACCCCTCCACTTT. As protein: CAISESGGSPNSPLHF.

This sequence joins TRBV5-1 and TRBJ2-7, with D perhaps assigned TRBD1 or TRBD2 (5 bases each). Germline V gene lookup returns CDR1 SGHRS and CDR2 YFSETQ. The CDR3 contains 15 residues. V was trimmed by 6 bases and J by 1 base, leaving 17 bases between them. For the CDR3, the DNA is TGCGCCAGCAAGATGGGGACCCAGCCTTCCTACGAGCAGTACTTC. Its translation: CASKMGTQPSYEQYF.

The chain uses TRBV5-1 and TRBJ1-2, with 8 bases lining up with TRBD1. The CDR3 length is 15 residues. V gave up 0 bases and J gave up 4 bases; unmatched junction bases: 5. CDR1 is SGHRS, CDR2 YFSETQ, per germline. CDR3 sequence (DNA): TGCGCCAGCAGCTTGGGGACAGGGTACGGCTATGGCTACACCTTC. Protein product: CASSLGTGYGYGYTF.

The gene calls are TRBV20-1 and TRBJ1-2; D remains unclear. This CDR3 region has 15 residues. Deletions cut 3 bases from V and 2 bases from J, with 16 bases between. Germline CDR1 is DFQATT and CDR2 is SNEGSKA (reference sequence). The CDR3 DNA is TGCAGTGCTAGTATTGAGGGCACGGGAAACTATGGCTACACCTTC. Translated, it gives CSASIEGTGNYGYTF.

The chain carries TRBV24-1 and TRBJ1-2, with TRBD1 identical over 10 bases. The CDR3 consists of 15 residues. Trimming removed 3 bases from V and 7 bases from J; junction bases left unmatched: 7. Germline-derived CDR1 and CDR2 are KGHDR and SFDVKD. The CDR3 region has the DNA TGTGCCACCAGTGATCCAAGACAGGGGGCTTTTGGCTACACCTTC. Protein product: CATSDPRQGAFGYTF.

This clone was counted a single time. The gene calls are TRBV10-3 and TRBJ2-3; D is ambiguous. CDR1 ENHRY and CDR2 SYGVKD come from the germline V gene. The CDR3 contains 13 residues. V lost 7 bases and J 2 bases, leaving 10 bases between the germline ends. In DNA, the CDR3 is TGTGCCATCAAGGCAGAGTTCACAGATACGCAGTATTTT. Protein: CAIKAEFTDTQYF.

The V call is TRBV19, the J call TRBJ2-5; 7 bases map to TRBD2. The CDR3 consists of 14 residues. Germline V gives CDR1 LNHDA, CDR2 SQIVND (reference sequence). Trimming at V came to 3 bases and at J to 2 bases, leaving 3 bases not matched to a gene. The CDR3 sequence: CASSIRDYQETQYF. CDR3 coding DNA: TGTGCCAGTAGTATTAGGGACTATCAAGAGACCCAGTACTTC.

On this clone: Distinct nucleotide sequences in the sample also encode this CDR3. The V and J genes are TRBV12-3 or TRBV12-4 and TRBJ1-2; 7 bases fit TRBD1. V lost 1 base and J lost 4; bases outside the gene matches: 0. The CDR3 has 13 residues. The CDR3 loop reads CASSLGQGYGYTF. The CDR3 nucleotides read TGTGCCAGCAGTTTAGGACAGGGCTATGGCTACACCTTC.

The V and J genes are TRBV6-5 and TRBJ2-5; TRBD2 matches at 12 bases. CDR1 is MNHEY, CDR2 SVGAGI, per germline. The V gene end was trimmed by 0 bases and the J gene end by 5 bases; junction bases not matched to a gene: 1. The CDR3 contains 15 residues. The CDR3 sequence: CASSYSGTSGETQYF. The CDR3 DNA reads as TGTGCCAGCAGTTACTCTGGGACTAGCGGGGAGACCCAGTACTTC.

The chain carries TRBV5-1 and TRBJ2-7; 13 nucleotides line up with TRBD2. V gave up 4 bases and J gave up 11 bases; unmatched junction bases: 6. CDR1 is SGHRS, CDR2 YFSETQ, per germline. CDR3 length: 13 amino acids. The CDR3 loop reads CASSLWTSGGEYF. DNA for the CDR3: TGCGCCAGCAGCCTATGGACTAGCGGGGGCGAGTACTTC.

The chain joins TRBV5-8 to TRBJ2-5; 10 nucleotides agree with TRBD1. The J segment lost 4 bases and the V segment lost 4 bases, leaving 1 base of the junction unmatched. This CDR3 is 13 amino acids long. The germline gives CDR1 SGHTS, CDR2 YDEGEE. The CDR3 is CASSRDRGETQYF. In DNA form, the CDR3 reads TGTGCCAGCAGCAGGGACAGGGGAGAGACCCAGTACTTC.

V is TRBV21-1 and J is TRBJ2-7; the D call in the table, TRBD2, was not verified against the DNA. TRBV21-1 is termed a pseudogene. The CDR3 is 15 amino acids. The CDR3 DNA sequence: TGTGCCAGCAGCAAAGCCAATGCTAGCTGCCACGAGCAGTACTTC. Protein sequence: CASSKANASCHEQYF.

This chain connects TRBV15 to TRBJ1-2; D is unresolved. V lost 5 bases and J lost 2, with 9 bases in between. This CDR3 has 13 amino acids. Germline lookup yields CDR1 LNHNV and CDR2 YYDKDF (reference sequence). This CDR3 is CATSVGQNYGYTF. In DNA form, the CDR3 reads TGTGCCACCAGCGTAGGGCAGAACTATGGCTACACCTTC. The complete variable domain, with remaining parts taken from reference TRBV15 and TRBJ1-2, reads DAMVIQNPRYQVTQFGKPVTLSCSQTLNHNVMYWYQQKSSQAPKLLFHYYDKDFNNEADTPDNFQSRRPNTSFCFLDIRSPGLGDTAMYLCATSVGQNYGYTFGSGTRLTVV.

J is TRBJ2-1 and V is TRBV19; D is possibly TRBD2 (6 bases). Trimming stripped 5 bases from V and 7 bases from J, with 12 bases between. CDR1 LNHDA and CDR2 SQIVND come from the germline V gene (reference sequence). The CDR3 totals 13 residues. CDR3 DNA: TGTGCCAGTAGTCAGTCCGGGACTAATGAGCAGTTCTTC. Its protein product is CASSQSGTNEQFF.

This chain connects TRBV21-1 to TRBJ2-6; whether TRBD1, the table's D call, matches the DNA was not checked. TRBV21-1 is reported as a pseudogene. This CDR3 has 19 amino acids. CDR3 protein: CASSKGKAGGLSGANVLTF. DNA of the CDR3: TGTGCCAGCAGCAAAGGGAAGGCAGGGGGCTTGTCGGGGGCCAACGTCCTGACTTTC.

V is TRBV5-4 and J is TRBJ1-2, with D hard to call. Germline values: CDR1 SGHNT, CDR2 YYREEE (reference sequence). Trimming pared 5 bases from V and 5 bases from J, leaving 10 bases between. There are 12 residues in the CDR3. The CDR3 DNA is TGTGCCAGCAGTTGGGGAACGTATGGCTACACCTTC. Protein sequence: CASSWGTYGYTF.

CDR3 nucleotides: TGTGCCAGCAGTGAGGGACGGGGGGCCGGCGAGCAGTACTTC. Protein: CASSEGRGAGEQYF. The chain is built from TRBV2 and TRBJ2-7, with D possibly TRBD2 on 7 matching bases. The V end was cut by 3 bases, the J end by 6 bases, with 15 bases between. This CDR3 is 14 amino acids long. Germline CDR1 reads SNHLY; CDR2 reads FYNNEI.

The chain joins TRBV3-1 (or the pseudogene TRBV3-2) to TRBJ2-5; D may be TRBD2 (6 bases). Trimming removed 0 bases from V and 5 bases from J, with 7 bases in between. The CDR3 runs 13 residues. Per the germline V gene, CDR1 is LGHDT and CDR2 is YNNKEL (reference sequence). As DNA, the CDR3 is TGTGCCAGCAGCCAAGATGGGGGGGAGACCCAGTACTTC. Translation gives CASSQDGGETQYF.

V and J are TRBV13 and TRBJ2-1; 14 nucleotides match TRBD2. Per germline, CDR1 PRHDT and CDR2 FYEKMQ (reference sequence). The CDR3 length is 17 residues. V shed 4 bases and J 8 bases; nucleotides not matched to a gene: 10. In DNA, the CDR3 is TGTGCCAGCAGCTCGGCCGGGGGACTAGCGGGGGTCTATGAGCAGTTCTTC. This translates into CASSSAGGLAGVYEQFF.

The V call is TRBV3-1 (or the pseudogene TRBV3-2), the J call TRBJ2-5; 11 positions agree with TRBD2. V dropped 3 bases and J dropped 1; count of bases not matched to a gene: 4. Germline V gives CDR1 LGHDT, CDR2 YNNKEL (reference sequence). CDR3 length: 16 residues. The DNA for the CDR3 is TGTGCCAGCAGCCACATTAGCGGGGGGGTCCAAGAGACCCAGTACTTC. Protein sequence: CASSHISGGVQETQYF.

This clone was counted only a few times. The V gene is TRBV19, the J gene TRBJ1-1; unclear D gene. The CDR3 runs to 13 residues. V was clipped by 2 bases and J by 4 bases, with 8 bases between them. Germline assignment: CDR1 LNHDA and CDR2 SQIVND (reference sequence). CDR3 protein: CASSISVSTEAFF. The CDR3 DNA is TGTGCCAGTAGTATATCTGTTAGCACTGAAGCTTTCTTT.

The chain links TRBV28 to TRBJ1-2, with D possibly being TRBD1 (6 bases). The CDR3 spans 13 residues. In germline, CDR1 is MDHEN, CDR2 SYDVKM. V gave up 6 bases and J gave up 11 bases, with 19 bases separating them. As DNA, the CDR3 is TGTGCCAGCAGCCTCGTGACAGCACAGGGTTACACCTTC. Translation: CASSLVTAQGYTF.

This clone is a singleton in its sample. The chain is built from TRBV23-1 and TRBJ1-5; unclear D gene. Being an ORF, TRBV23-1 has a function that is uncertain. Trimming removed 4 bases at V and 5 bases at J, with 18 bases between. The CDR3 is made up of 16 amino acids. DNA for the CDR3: TGCGCCAGCAGTCGCAACCATCGTCGGTGGGATCAGCCCCAGCATTTT. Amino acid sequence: CASSRNHRRWDQPQHF.